A single T cell receptor beta chain is shown here with its context. This sample is drawn from a study of shared clonotypes between healthy human individuals. CDR1 MNHEY and CDR2 SVGAGI come from the germline V gene. This CDR3 is built from 15 residues. Deletions cut 7 bases from V and 5 bases from J, with 20 bases between. Data came from immunoSEQ multiplex PCR; TCRdb stores just in-frame clones and leaves some out. The sample holds some 2.1 million clones; roughly 95% are singletons and the top ten take 0.1% to 0.15%. The genes are TRBV6-5 and TRBJ1-1; D might be TRBD1 (5 bases). The TCR was taken from a man aged 18 to 35 in good health. The specimen was naive CD4+ T cells sorted from blood. The subset: CD45RA+ positively selected. CDR3 sequence: CASIDAVGPWTEAFF. CDR3 coding DNA: TGTGCCAGCATCGACGCGGTGGGGCCGTGGACTGAAGCTTTCTTT.